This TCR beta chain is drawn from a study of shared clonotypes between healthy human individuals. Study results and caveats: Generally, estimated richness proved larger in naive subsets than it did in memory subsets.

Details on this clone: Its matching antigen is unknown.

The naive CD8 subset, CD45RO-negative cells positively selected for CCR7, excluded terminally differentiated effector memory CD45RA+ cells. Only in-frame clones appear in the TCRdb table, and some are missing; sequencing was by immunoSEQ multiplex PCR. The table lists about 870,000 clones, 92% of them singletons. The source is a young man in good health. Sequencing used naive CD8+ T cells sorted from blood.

CDR3 sequence reads: CASHPFGLAGGTNTGELFF. The CDR3 DNA follows: TGTGCCAGCCACCCGTTTGGACTAGCGGGAGGTACGAACACCGGGGAGCTGTTTTTT. The V gene is TRBV7-9, the J gene TRBJ2-2, with TRBD2 matching 14 bases. The germline CDR1 and CDR2 sequences are SEHNR and FQNEAQ (reference sequence). The CDR3 has 19 residues. V lost 8 bases, J lost 0 bases, and 11 bases stayed unmatched.